The TCR beta chain under discussion was sequenced for a study of shared clonotypes between healthy human individuals (TCRdb year 2020). Background on the whole study: Two women and a few men aged 18 to 49 years were included in the cohort. The study deeply sequenced blood TCR repertoires of about 5 healthy adults to estimate repertoire size and the extent of clonotype sharing between individuals. Each donor's leukapheresis produced roughly between about 0.9 and 9.5 billion PBMCs. Per donor, three plates each were used for CD4 naive and CD4 memory, two for CD8 naive, and one for CD8 memory. Libraries were prepared and TCR repertoires were sequenced by different laboratories using diverse techniques, in order to increase sequencing depth and limit assay-specific biases. Findings and caveats that apply to the study as a whole: Even with the large sequencing depth, rarefaction of the sorted-subset datasets indicated that sequencing was incomplete. Sampling was limited to blood, and TCR repertoires in tissue likely differ from TCR repertoires in blood. Naive subsets generally had larger estimated clonotype richness than memory subsets did. The genetic and exposure-history diversity represented was limited by the small number of donors. When a few donors were compared, the shared fraction of clonotypes was about 5.5% for naive CD4, about 4% for naive CD8, roughly 2.5% for memory CD4, and under 0.5% for memory CD8. Pairwise subsampling indicated that sequencing depth was expected to affect the degree of clonotype sharing among donors. Compared with non-shared clonotypes, clonotypes shared by all four sorted-subset donors had higher generation probabilities.

There are 15 amino acids in the CDR3, from cysteine to phenylalanine inclusive. Only CDR3 DNA is held: 45 bases, read in frame from base 1. Ends trimmed: V by 5 bases, J by 9 bases; bases unmatched to a gene: 10. The CDR1 and CDR2 encoded by the germline V gene (reference sequence) are SEHNR and FQNEAQ. Using the deep immunoSEQ assay, TCR CDR3 regions were amplified from genomic DNA by multiplex PCR. Extracted genomic DNA from each cell subset was distributed evenly across all wells of several immunoSEQ 96-well plates, and each plate was treated as a replicate. For sorted subsets, approximately 190 ng genomic DNA, equal to some 28,000 T cell genomes, was loaded into each replicate PCR. Purified libraries were measured with a Qubit 3.0 fluorometer, size-checked on a Bioanalyzer 2100, and measured again with the KAPA Library Quantification kit. A separate single-read 150-cycle Illumina NextSeq 550 flow cell was used to sequence each immunoSEQ 96-well plate. Concerning the study's data processing: Because the immunoSEQ output included only junctional sequences and no quality scores, the filtering could not be the same as the filtering used for full-length reads. Sequences were annotated with PyIR, a Python wrapper for IgBLAST v1.9, and V/J genes and CDR3 were assigned using IMGT germline references. Reads were filtered out if the reads had weak V/J assignments (E-value above 1e-6), no CDR3, stop codons, out-of-frame junctions, or ambiguous translated residues. V3J clonotypes were defined as sequences sharing an identical inferred V gene, J gene, and CDR3 amino acid sequence. Percentage overlap between repertoires was calculated by dividing the number of shared unique clonotypes by the size of the smaller repertoire. Repertoire richness was assessed with RTK rarefaction, the Chao1 estimator, and Recon v2.1 estimates of unobserved clonotypes. For all TCRbeta clonotypes obtained by the gDNA method from a few donors, generation probabilities were computed with OLGA. The source is immuneACCESS, and TCRdb retained only in-frame sequences with V and J called. Part of the clones is not carried over; for the studies checked, unresolved V genes explain less than half of this, and the remainder is unexplained. The DNA gave D and trimming, while V, J and clone size come from that table. This sample lists about 980,000 clones; 70% to 85% were detected once. The ten largest clones add up to over 1.3% of the sample.

Concerning this clone: No antigen is known for it. Base qualities are not at hand, and no much larger clone is one base apart.

Healthy HIV-negative adults with no recently reported acute infections or vaccinations were included as donors. Every donor was a Caucasian adult residing in Nashville, Tennessee, USA. CD4+ T cells were enriched by magnetic negative selection; naive cells were then positively selected on CD45RA, and the negative fraction formed the memory subset. Blood was collected by leukapheresis, and PBMCs were isolated by Ficoll-Histopaque density gradient centrifugation and then cryopreserved in liquid nitrogen vapor phase. Analytical flow cytometry was used to check the purity and quantity of each magnetically sorted T cell population. Each sorted fraction had its genomic DNA isolated and then quantified by UV absorbance on a Nanodrop 2000c.

The rearrangement combines TRBV7-9 with TRBJ2-1; 10 bases in the middle match TRBD2. The clonotype comes from a man between 18 and 35 years old in good health. The sequenced material came from memory CD4+ T cells sorted from blood. The meaning of the sample's cell subset or site label: CD45RA-negative fraction. The CDR3 protein is CASSLQSGRAPEQFF. The nucleotide sequence is given as TGTGCCAGCAGCCTCCAAAGCGGGAGGGCTCCTGAGCAGTTCTTC.